Below are 3 T cell receptor beta chains sequenced from a single sample in a study of CD8+CD57+ T cells in acquired aplastic anemia. Individuals selected for sequencing had exhibited CD8+CD57+ cell expansion on flow cytometry. Genomic DNA provided the template from which TCR beta VDJ and CDR3 profiles were obtained. MiXCR, applied by TCRdb to the reads, yields one record per CDR3 protein. The sample lists 150,000 to 200,000 distinct CDR3 sequences, 65% to 75% seen once, with approximately 50% in the top ten. The sequenced sample consisted of sorted CD4+, CD8+, or CD8+CD57+ T cells (not recorded which) from PBMCs. These receptor sequences come from a human donor with aplastic anemia.

The rearrangement uses TRBV9 and TRBJ1-1; 9 bases match TRBD1. CDR3 length: 15 amino acids. The germline V gene has CDR1 SGDLS and CDR2 YYNGEE. With V trimmed by 4 bases and J by 6 bases, 10 bases remained unmatched. CDR3: CASSSRQGVGAEAFF. The CDR3 coding sequence is TGTGCCAGCAGCTCACGACAGGGGGTTGGGGCTGAAGCTTTCTTT.

The chain couples TRBV25-1 to TRBJ1-2, with D hard to call. CDR1 and CDR2 (germline): MGHDK, SYGVNS. This CDR3 comprises 13 residues. Trimming stripped 4 bases from V and 8 bases from J, with 14 bases between. CDR3 coding DNA: TGTGCCAGCAGTGGGGCCGGATTTTTCGGCTACACCTTC. It is translated as CASSGAGFFGYTF.

The chain recombines TRBV2 with TRBJ2-5, with a tentative D call TRBD2 (6 bases). The CDR3 loop spans 11 amino acids. The germline CDR1 and CDR2 sequences are SNHLY and FYNNEI. Trimming pared 3 bases from V and 11 bases from J, leaving 10 bases between. The chain's CDR3 is CASSDGGGQYF. CDR3 nucleotide sequence: TGTGCCAGCAGTGATGGAGGAGGGCAGTACTTC.